The entry below describes one TCR beta chain. Trimming left V 8 bases short and J 1 base short, with 11 bases between. Germline CDR1 reads LNHDA; CDR2 reads SQIVND (reference sequence). This CDR3 has 13 amino acids. Generated by immunoSEQ multiplex PCR, the TCRdb table keeps only in-frame clones and is missing some. The sample carries over 150,000 clones, about 85% recorded once. This sample stems from a study of blood T cell repertoires in COVID-19. Across the study: Specimens from acute and convalescent COVID-19 originated in the United States, Italy and Spain.

The receptor was isolated from a man aged 55-75 years with COVID-19, enrolled during active disease. This chain connects TRBV19 to TRBJ2-5, with a tentative D call TRBD1 (6 bases). Sample: peripheral blood. CDR3 sequence (DNA): TGTGCCAGTGCTGGGACAACCCAAGAGACCCAGTACTTC. This encodes CASAGTTQETQYF.